The rows below give T cell receptor beta chains drawn from one sample of a study of cytomegalovirus exposure and HLA in healthy donors. Using immunoSEQ multiplex PCR, the repertoire was profiled, and TCRdb retains in-frame clones only, with some absent. The sample has 75,000 to 100,000 clones; about 80% are singletons. The specimen sequenced was PBMCs. Receptor source: a man aged 18 to 29 in good health and CMV-seropositive. Both conserved end residues are part of each CDR3. The order of the fields is D gene, CDR3 length, V gene, J gene, clone size, CDR3 protein, CDR3 DNA. A D gene is named only where the DNA matches it firmly. Rows give clone size only sometimes, using once, few, many, or a class for an expanded clone.

NA	14	TRBV28	TRBJ2-7	NA	CASSRGGSSYEQYF	TGTGCCAGCAGTAGGGGCGGCAGCTCCTACGAGCAGTACTTC
TRBD2	16	TRBV7-6	TRBJ2-5	NA	CASSLVSGGASETQYF	TGTGCCAGCAGCTTAGTCTCCGGGGGGGCCTCAGAGACCCAGTACTTC
TRBD1	17	TRBV6-1	TRBJ1-2	NA	CASSVFPYPDRESGYTF	TGTGCCAGCAGTGTATTCCCCTACCCCGACAGGGAAAGTGGCTACACCTTC
TRBD1	15	TRBV6-4	TRBJ2-7	NA	CASSEGSGQGYEQYF	TGTGCCAGCAGTGAGGGGTCGGGACAGGGATACGAGCAGTACTTC
NA	15	TRBV7-2	TRBJ1-2	few	CATPPEGDTNYGYTF	TGTGCCACCCCCCCGGAGGGAGATACTAACTATGGCTACACCTTC
TRBD2	15	TRBV5-8	TRBJ2-1	NA	CASKEAPGGYNEQFF	TGTGCCAGCAAGGAGGCCCCGGGAGGTTATAATGAGCAGTTCTTC
NA	15	TRBV27	TRBJ1-2	NA	CASSLVWGREIGYTF	TGTGCCAGCAGTTTGGTTTGGGGCAGGGAAATTGGCTACACCTTC
TRBD1	16	TRBV19	TRBJ1-1	NA	CASFPGQGSTSTEAFF	TGTGCCAGTTTCCCGGGACAGGGTTCGACGAGCACTGAAGCTTTCTTT
TRBD2	15	TRBV5-4	TRBJ2-5	NA	CASSLESGGEETQYF	TGTGCCAGCAGCTTGGAAAGCGGGGGGGAAGAGACCCAGTACTTC
TRBD1	14	TRBV19	TRBJ2-3	NA	CASSRQGRADTQYF	TGTGCCAGTAGTAGACAGGGGCGGGCAGATACGCAGTATTTT
TRBD1	15	TRBV5-1	TRBJ2-5	NA	CASSVGGQAQETQYF	TGCGCCAGCAGCGTGGGGGGACAGGCTCAAGAGACCCAGTACTTC
NA	13	TRBV11-2	TRBJ2-3	NA	CASGFNGGLTQYF	TGTGCCAGCGGATTCAACGGCGGCCTTACGCAGTATTTT
NA	11	TRBV28	TRBJ1-1	medium-sized	CASSRQAEAFF	TGTGCCAGCAGTCGACAGGCTGAAGCTTTCTTT
TRBD2	15	TRBV5-1	TRBJ2-3	NA	CASSLRGVSTDTQYF	TGCGCCAGCAGCTTGCGGGGGGTTAGCACAGATACGCAGTATTTT
TRBD2	14	TRBV28	TRBJ2-7	NA	CASILAGRADEQYF	TGTGCCAGCATCCTTGCAGGGAGGGCCGACGAGCAGTACTTC
NA	14	TRBV5-1	TRBJ1-2	NA	CASRAGDLNYGYTF	TGCGCCAGCAGGGCGGGGGACTTAAACTATGGCTACACCTTC
TRBD1	14	TRBV6-5	TRBJ1-6	few	CASSRQGWDSPLHF	TGTGCCAGCAGCCGACAGGGGTGGGATTCACCCCTCCACTTT
TRBD1	13	TRBV6-1	TRBJ2-1	once	CAGQQGDIDEQFF	TGTGCCGGGCAACAGGGGGATATCGATGAGCAGTTCTTC
TRBD1	14	TRBV19	TRBJ1-6	NA	CASSRGQGTSPLHF	TGTGCCAGTAGTCGGGGACAGGGAACATCACCCCTCCACTTT
TRBD1	14	TRBV10-2	TRBJ1-5	few	CASLGQGFDQPQHF	TGCGCCAGCCTGGGACAGGGGTTTGACCAGCCCCAGCATTTT
NA	13	TRBV6-1	TRBJ2-1	NA	CASTEGDINEQFF	TGTGCCAGCACCGAGGGGGATATCAATGAGCAGTTCTTC
NA	11	TRBV6-5	TRBJ2-7	NA	CASRQGYEQYF	TGTGCCAGCAGACAGGGTTACGAGCAGTACTTC
NA	15	TRBV5-4	TRBJ2-3	NA	CASSFSGGTTDTQYF	TGTGCCAGCAGCTTCAGTGGAGGGACCACAGATACGCAGTATTTT
TRBD1	17	TRBV18	TRBJ1-6	NA	CASSPPYRTGYNSPLHF	TGTGCCAGCTCACCACCTTATCGGACAGGGTACAATTCACCCCTCCACTTT
TRBD1	14	TRBV30	TRBJ1-4	NA	CAWSVLQGGEKLFF	TGTGCCTGGAGTGTTTTACAGGGGGGTGAAAAACTGTTTTTT
TRBD1	12	TRBV6-5	TRBJ2-5	NA	CASSRDRGTQYF	TGTGCCAGCAGTAGGGACAGGGGGACCCAGTACTTC
NA	15	TRBV28	TRBJ2-7	NA	CASSTPGGIVYEQYF	TGTGCCAGCAGTACCCCAGGGGGGATAGTCTACGAGCAGTACTTC
TRBD1	14	TRBV18	TRBJ1-6	NA	CASSQGGLGSPLHF	TGTGCCAGCTCACAAGGGGGCCTGGGTTCACCCCTCCACTTT
NA	15	TRBV7-9	TRBJ2-3	NA	CASSKDSLSTDTQYF	TGTGCCAGCAGCAAGGACAGTTTGAGCACAGATACGCAGTATTTT
TRBD1	13	TRBV2	TRBJ1-5	NA	CASGGQPNQPQHF	TGTGCCAGCGGGGGACAGCCCAATCAGCCCCAGCATTTT
NA	12	TRBV16	TRBJ1-5	NA	CASSQENQPQHF	TGTGCCAGCAGCCAAGAGAATCAGCCCCAGCATTTT
TRBD1	13	TRBV7-3	TRBJ1-2	NA	CASSPQGNYGYTF	TGTGCCAGCAGCCCACAGGGGAACTATGGCTACACCTTC
NA	13	TRBV6-5	TRBJ2-5	NA	CASSRREAETQYF	TGTGCCAGCAGCCGCAGGGAAGCGGAGACCCAGTACTTC
TRBD1	14	TRBV6-1	TRBJ2-5	NA	CASSESRGLETQYF	TGTGCCAGCAGTGAATCCAGGGGGCTCGAGACCCAGTACTTC
NA	13	TRBV5-1	TRBJ2-7	NA	CASSAIRKSEQYF	TGCGCCAGCAGCGCCATACGCAAGTCCGAGCAGTACTTC
TRBD1	15	TRBV18	TRBJ1-4	few	CASSRTGATNEKLFF	TGTGCCAGCTCACGGACAGGGGCCACTAATGAAAAACTGTTTTTT
NA	13	TRBV5-6	TRBJ2-2	NA	CASSQFKTGELFF	TGTGCCAGCAGCCAGTTTAAGACCGGGGAGCTGTTTTTT
NA	14	TRBV30	TRBJ2-5	NA	CAWAQGGMQETQYF	TGTGCCTGGGCCCAGGGGGGTATGCAAGAGACCCAGTACTTC
NA	13	TRBV5-6	TRBJ2-2	NA	CASSAVGTGELFF	TGTGCCAGCAGCGCGGTCGGCACCGGGGAGCTGTTTTTT
NA	11	TRBV30	TRBJ2-5	NA	CAWTSLETQYF	TGTGCCTGGACTAGCCTGGAGACCCAGTACTTC